Listed here are 10 T cell receptor beta chains from one sample, sequenced in a study of radiation and T cells in renal cell carcinoma. Time point described: blood 2 weeks post-SBRT. Specified treatment: 15 Gy SBRT to primary tumor, nephrectomy 4 weeks later. TCRdb keeps only in-frame clones here, not all; method: immunoSEQ multiplex PCR. The table shows some 72,000 clones, with around 80% occurring only once. The sequencing used blood, collected from a patient whose treatment included radiotherapy and nephrectomy. The receptors originated from a man aged 60 to 69 with renal cell carcinoma.

The chain recombines TRBV11-2 with TRBJ1-1; D is ambiguous. The CDR3 extends over 16 amino acids. The germline V gene encodes CDR1 SGHAT and CDR2 FQNNGV. V shed 5 bases and J shed 4 bases, with 20 bases lying between them. Here the CDR3 reads CASSPRTLGVTTEAFF. DNA for the CDR3: TGTGCCAGCAGCCCCAGGACTCTGGGAGTTACCACTGAAGCTTTCTTT.

This clone was detected only once. The chain joins TRBV5-1 to TRBJ2-1; 8 bases match TRBD1. The CDR3 loop spans 13 amino acids. The germline gives CDR1 SGHRS, CDR2 YFSETQ. J gave up 10 bases and V 4 bases, and 7 bases lay outside the gene matches. CDR3 coding DNA: TGCGCCAGCAGCCCCAGCAGGGGGCTAGAGCAGTTCTTC. Encoded protein: CASSPSRGLEQFF. The whole variable domain, filled in from reference TRBV5-1 and TRBJ2-1, reads KAGVTQTPRYLIKTRGQQVTLSCSPISGHRSVSWYQQTPGQGLQFLFEYFSETQRNKGNFPGRFSGRQFSNSRSEMNVSTLELGDSALYLCASSPSRGLEQFFGPGTRLTVL.

This rearrangement joins TRBV7-8 to TRBJ1-2; 9 bases match TRBD1. This CDR3 comprises 16 residues. The germline V gene has CDR1 SGHVS and CDR2 FQNEAQ. V shed 1 base, J shed 4 bases, and the junction held 7 bases outside the gene matches. CDR3 nucleotide sequence: TGTGCCAGCAGCTTAGGGGGACAGGGTTTCGGCTATGGCTACACCTTC. It codes for CASSLGGQGFGYGYTF.

J is TRBJ2-5 and V is TRBV27; D gene uncertain. The CDR3 loop spans 16 amino acids. Germline V CDR1 and CDR2: MNHEY, SMNVEV (reference sequence). V gave up 8 bases and J gave up 4 bases, with 23 bases separating them. The CDR3 DNA follows: TGTGCCAGCCCCCCTTACATGGGTAAGGATGGAGAGACCCAGTACTTC. Its protein product is CASPPYMGKDGETQYF.

The chain links TRBV7-9 to TRBJ1-6; D might be TRBD1 (5 bases). Germline V lookup: CDR1 SEHNR, CDR2 FQNEAQ (reference sequence). Trimming shortened V by 2 bases and J by 7 bases, and 9 bases separated the two germline ends. The CDR3 is 14 residues long. DNA for the CDR3: TGTGCCAGCAGCTTATTAGGGGCCAATTCACCCCTCCACTTT. It yields the protein CASSLLGANSPLHF.

In this sample, this clone turned up once. V is TRBV6-1 and J is TRBJ1-5; D unclear. Germline V CDR1 and CDR2: MNHNS, SASEGT. This CDR3 region has 12 residues. The V end was cut by 5 bases, the J end by 5 bases, with 7 bases between. The CDR3 sequence is CASSTYYQPQHF. The CDR3 bases are TGTGCCAGCAGTACCTACTATCAGCCCCAGCATTTT.

This chain uses TRBV19 with TRBJ2-2; the match to TRBD2 covers 14 bases. CDR1 is LNHDA and CDR2 is SQIVND in the germline V gene (reference sequence). Trimming cost V 6 bases and J 5 bases; bases outside gene matches: 8. The CDR3 is 17 residues long. For the CDR3, the DNA is TGTGCCAGTAGGGCGACTAGCGGGAGGGCCGGTACCGGGGAGCTGTTTTTT. Translated, it gives CASRATSGRAGTGELFF.

This chain connects TRBV4-1 to TRBJ2-6; D uncertain. The germline V and J ends were trimmed by 1 base and 4 bases, with 14 bases remaining between them. Germline V gene lookup returns CDR1 MGHRA and CDR2 YSYEKL. This CDR3 spans 17 amino acids. Written as DNA, the CDR3 is TGCGCCAGCAGCCAAGTAGGAGTGGCTAGGGGGGCCAACGTCCTGACTTTC. It translates to CASSQVGVARGANVLTF.

This rearrangement joins TRBV5-6 to TRBJ2-1; unclear D gene. The ends were cut back, 0 bases at V and 7 bases at J, with 5 bases in the middle. Germline V gene lookup returns CDR1 SGHDT and CDR2 YYEEEE. CDR3 size: 12 residues. The CDR3 spells CASSLGRNEQFF. The CDR3 DNA reads TGTGCCAGCAGCTTGGGTCGGAATGAGCAGTTCTTC.

The V gene is TRBV28, the J gene TRBJ1-1; tentatively, D is TRBD1 (6 bases). Trimming pared 6 bases from V and 5 bases from J, leaving 13 bases between. CDR1 MDHEN and CDR2 SYDVKM come from the germline V gene. The CDR3 has 13 residues. CDR3 nucleotides: TGTGCCAGCAGCCGCCGGAGGGGGACTGAAGCTTTCTTT. Amino acid sequence: CASSRRRGTEAFF. The entire variable domain, with the rest obtained from reference TRBV28 and TRBJ1-1, is as follows: DVKVTQSSRYLVKRTGEKVFLECVQDMDHENMFWYRQDPGLGLRLIYFSYDVKMKEKGDIPEGYSVSREKKERFSLILESASTNQTSMYLCASSRRRGTEAFFGQGTRLTVV.